One TCR beta chain is described in this entry. Its target is not known. Relative to the germline gene, one junction end is altered; a read error may explain this. The entire patient cohort was treatment-naive prior to thyroid surgery. This CDR3 spans 18 amino acids. CDR1 is SGHAT, CDR2 FQDESV, per germline (reference sequence). Authors' analysis steps: CDR3 differences across clinicopathological groups were used to build a distant-metastasis classifier for papillary thyroid cancer. TCRdb reassembled clones from the PCR reads with MiXCR. The V and J calls and clone size come from TCRdb's table, not from the authors' own analysis. The sample lists approximately 30,000 clones, roughly 15% occurring once. These data belong to a study of metastatic and nonmetastatic thyroid tumors. Study as a whole: Where malignant and benign thyroid patients were concerned, repertoires were compared across blood and tumor or nodule tissue.

Study conclusions and caveats: Reportedly, malignant thyroid tumors had significantly higher TCR beta diversity than benign nodules, in blood and tumor.

The receptor was derived from a female donor with papillary thyroid cancer or a benign thyroid nodule (not recorded which). Some clones in this sample may be carry-over from other donors' samples. The sequencing input was blood. This chain links TRBV11-1 with TRBJ2-2, with 11 positions matching TRBD2. CDR3 DNA sequence: TGTGCCAGCAGCCCAGGGACTAGCGGAGACCCTTTACCCGGGGAGCCGTTTTTT. It is translated as CASSPGTSGDPLPGEPFF.